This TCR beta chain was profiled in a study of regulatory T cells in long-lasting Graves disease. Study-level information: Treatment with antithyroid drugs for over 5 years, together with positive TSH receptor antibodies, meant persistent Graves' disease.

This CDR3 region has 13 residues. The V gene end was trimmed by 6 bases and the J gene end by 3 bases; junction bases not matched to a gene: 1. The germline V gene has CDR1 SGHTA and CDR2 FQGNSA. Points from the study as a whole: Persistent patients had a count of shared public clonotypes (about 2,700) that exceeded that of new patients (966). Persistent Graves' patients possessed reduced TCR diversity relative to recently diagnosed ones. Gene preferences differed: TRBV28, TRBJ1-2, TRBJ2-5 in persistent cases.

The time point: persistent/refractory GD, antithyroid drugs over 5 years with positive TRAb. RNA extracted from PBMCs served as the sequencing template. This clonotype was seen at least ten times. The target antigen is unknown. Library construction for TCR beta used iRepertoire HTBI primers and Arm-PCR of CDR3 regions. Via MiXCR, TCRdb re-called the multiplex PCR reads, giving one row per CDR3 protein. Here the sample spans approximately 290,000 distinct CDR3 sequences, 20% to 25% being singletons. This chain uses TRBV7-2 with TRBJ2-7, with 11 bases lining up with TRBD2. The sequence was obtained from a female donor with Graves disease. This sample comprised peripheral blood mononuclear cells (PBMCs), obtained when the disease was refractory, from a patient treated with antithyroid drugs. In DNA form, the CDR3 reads TGTGCCAGCAGACTAGCGGGAGTCTACGAGCAGTACTTC. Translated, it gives CASRLAGVYEQYF.